One sample yielded the 20 T cell receptor beta chains listed below, sequenced in a study of tumor and adjacent non-tumor tissue in lung cancer. A modified ARM-PCR protocol with three rounds of nested PCR amplified TCRbeta. TCRdb recomputed calls from the multiplex PCR reads with MiXCR, one row per CDR3 protein. The sample yields 120,000 to 150,000 distinct CDR3 sequences, roughly 66% seen once. RNA was extracted from bulk tissue without any cell sorting. Sequences were obtained from lung tumor tissue. The receptors come from a man aged 55 to 70 with small cell lung cancer.

About this clonotype itself: A much bigger clone sits one base away, suggesting this may be a read error. The chain links TRBV9 to TRBJ2-7, with D possibly being TRBD2 (6 bases). The length of the CDR3 is 13 residues. Germline assignment: CDR1 SGDLS and CDR2 YYNGEE. The CDR3 region is CARSVAGGYEQYF. In DNA form, the CDR3 reads TGTGCCCGCAGCGTAGCTGGGGGGTACGAGCAGTACTTC.

This clonotype is labeled medium-sized. V is TRBV11-2 and J is TRBJ2-1; 15 nucleotides line up with TRBD2. The germline V gene encodes CDR1 SGHAT and CDR2 FQNNGV. The junction had 10 bases not matched to a gene; V was cut back by 4 bases and J by 6 bases. The CDR3 runs 18 residues. The CDR3 DNA sequence: TGTGCCAGCAGCTCTCAAGGACTAGCGGGAGGGCCAGGCAATGAGCAGTTCTTC. Protein sequence: CASSSQGLAGGPGNEQFF.

This clonotype appeared a few times. At one end, the junction sequence differs from germline, possibly due to a read error. CDR3 sequence: CASSLRAVSPLHF. The CDR3 bases are TGTGCCAGCAGTTTACGGGCTGTCTCACCTCTCCACTTT. The chain combines TRBV28 with TRBJ1-6; D unclear. The CDR3 is 13 amino acids. Germline CDR1 MDHEN, CDR2 SYDVKM.

Details on this clonotype: A much larger clone lies one base from this, so it may be a read error. This chain links TRBV6-5 with TRBJ1-6; D perhaps matches TRBD1 (5 bases). CDR3 length equals 15 residues. Germline V gene lookup returns CDR1 MNHEY and CDR2 SVGAGI. V lost 6 bases to trimming and J lost 6 bases, with 15 bases between them. DNA of the CDR3: TGTGCCAGCAGACTACCGGGACTAAGTAATTCACCCCTCCACTTT. The encoded protein is CASRLPGLSNSPLHF.

The rearrangement links TRBV11-1 to TRBJ2-3; D gene ambiguous. The CDR3 length is 15 residues. Trimming pared 2 bases from V and 6 bases from J, leaving 15 bases between. Germline values: CDR1 SGHAT, CDR2 FQDESV (reference sequence). CDR3 sequence reads: CASSLCGVRTDTQYF. In DNA form, the CDR3 reads TGTGCCAGCAGCTTATGTGGTGTTAGGACGGATACGCAGTATTTT.

To note about this clonotype: A much larger clone differs from this one at a single base, so this may be a read error. This CDR3 fails to terminate in the conserved phenylalanine or tryptophan, so it likely reflects a read error. CDR3 loop: CASSTAGTGYNTIYS. The CDR3 region has the DNA TGTGCCAGCAGCACCGCCGGGACAGGGTACAACACCATATATTCT. The genes are TRBV12-3 or TRBV12-4 and TRBJ1-3, with 9 bases matching TRBD1. J was trimmed by 7 bases and V by 6 bases; bases with no gene match: 10. This CDR3 contains 15 residues.

The table lists this clonotype with a few counts. This chain links TRBV28 with TRBJ2-1, with TRBD2 matching over 14 bases. Germline trimming cut 4 bases from V and 10 bases from J; bases unmatched to any gene: 6. In germline, CDR1 is MDHEN, CDR2 SYDVKM. The CDR3 runs 15 residues. The CDR3 protein is CASSSSGLAGEEQFF. CDR3 DNA: TGTGCCAGCAGTTCCTCGGGACTAGCGGGAGAGGAGCAGTTCTTC. Drawing the rest from reference TRBV28 and TRBJ2-1, the complete variable domain is DVKVTQSSRYLVKRTGEKVFLECVQDMDHENMFWYRQDPGLGLRLIYFSYDVKMKEKGDIPEGYSVSREKKERFSLILESASTNQTSMYLCASSSSGLAGEEQFFGPGTRLTVL.

Concerning this clonotype itself: The germline gene is not matched at one end of the junction; a read error may be the cause. The chain has TRBV11-2 and TRBJ2-3; 10 nucleotides match TRBD2. The CDR3 length is 16 residues. From germline, CDR1 is SGHAT and CDR2 FQNNGV. The CDR3: CVSSLVRAGGPNMQYF. The CDR3 DNA sequence: TGTGTCAGCAGCTTAGTGCGAGCGGGAGGGCCAAATATGCAGTATTTT.

This chain joins TRBV28 and TRBJ1-4, with no clear D. This CDR3 is 17 amino acids long. Trimming shortened V by 5 bases and J by 0 bases, and 16 bases separated the two germline ends. In germline, CDR1 is MDHEN, CDR2 SYDVKM. The CDR3 DNA reads TGTGCCAGCAGTCGATTCGCCAACCGGGCAACTAATGAAAAACTGTTTTTT. Translating it yields CASSRFANRATNEKLFF. The whole variable domain, filled in from reference TRBV28 and TRBJ1-4, reads DVKVTQSSRYLVKRTGEKVFLECVQDMDHENMFWYRQDPGLGLRLIYFSYDVKMKEKGDIPEGYSVSREKKERFSLILESASTNQTSMYLCASSRFANRATNEKLFFGSGTQLSVL.

The chain combines TRBV12-3 or TRBV12-4 with TRBJ2-6; D is uncertain. The CDR3 is made up of 14 amino acids. Trimming removed 7 bases at V and 0 bases at J, with 7 bases between. The CDR3 spells CASNLNSGANVLTF. For the CDR3, the DNA is TGTGCCAGCAATTTGAACTCTGGGGCCAACGTCCTGACTTTC.

The chain uses TRBV7-9 and TRBJ1-5; D is uncertain. CDR1 SEHNR and CDR2 FQNEAQ come from the germline V gene (reference sequence). This CDR3 has 14 residues. Trimming removed 1 base at V and 3 bases at J, with 7 bases between. The CDR3 spells CASSLGLANQPQHF. For the CDR3, the DNA is TGTGCCAGCAGCTTAGGCCTTGCCAATCAGCCCCAGCATTTT. Looking up the rest from reference TRBV7-9 and TRBJ1-5 gives the full variable domain: DTGVSQNPRHKITKRGQNVTFRCDPISEHNRLYWYRQTLGQGPEFLTYFQNEAQLEKSRLLSDRFSAERPKGSFSTLEIQRTEQGDSAMYLCASSLGLANQPQHFGDGTRLSIL.

About this clonotype: Being one base from a much bigger clone, this may be a read error. The gene calls are TRBV11-1 and TRBJ2-3, with D tentatively TRBD2 (5 bases). This CDR3 region has 14 residues. Germline CDR1 SGHAT, CDR2 FQDESV (reference sequence). V lost 3 bases and J lost 0, with 7 bases in between. CDR3 amino acids: CASSFCGSTDTQYF. DNA of the CDR3: TGTGCCAGCAGCTTTTGCGGGAGCACAGATACGCAGTATTTT.

Of note for this clonotype: This is likely a read error, given that the CDR3 carries no conserved phenylalanine or tryptophan at its end. The DNA is left out, because the CDR3 cannot be placed on it with certainty; the CDR3 is given as TCRdb lists it. This sequence joins TRBV29-1 and TRBJ2-4; TRBD1 was called by the table and not checked on the DNA. Germline values: CDR1 SQVTM, CDR2 ANQGSEA. Both ends counted, the CDR3 spans 11 residues. The CDR3 sequence: CSATGGSIQYL.

The chain links TRBV20-1 to TRBJ2-1; possibly TRBD2 for D (7 bases). Germline lookup yields CDR1 DFQATT and CDR2 SNEGSKA (reference sequence). The CDR3 has 17 amino acids. V lost 7 bases, J lost 9 bases, and 31 bases lay in between. The CDR3 here is CSVWGMRGRGRGGEQFF. The CDR3 region has the DNA TGCAGTGTTTGGGGTATGAGGGGGAGAGGGAGGGGCGGTGAGCAGTTCTTC.

The CDR3 DNA sequence: TGTGCCAGCAGCTTGGGGATGGGTACTAGCGGGTACACCGGGGAGCTGTTTTTT. This encodes CASSLGMGTSGYTGELFF. This sequence joins TRBV5-6 and TRBJ2-2, with 9 nucleotides matching TRBD2. The CDR3 consists of 18 residues. Germline CDR1 reads SGHDT; CDR2 reads YYEEEE. With V trimmed by 0 bases and J by 3 bases, 9 bases remained unmatched. The variable domain in full, with the rest retrieved from reference TRBV5-6 and TRBJ2-2, is DAGVTQSPTHLIKTRGQQVTLRCSPKSGHDTVSWYQQALGQGPQFIFQYYEEEERQRGNFPDRFSGHQFPNYSSELNVNALLLGDSALYLCASSLGMGTSGYTGELFFGEGSRLTVL.

As for this clonotype: A much larger clone differs by one base, so this may be a read error. The V call is TRBV5-4, the J call TRBJ2-3, with D unclear. Near its end, the DNA agrees better with TRBJ1-5, so the J call may be wrong. The CDR3 spans 14 residues. Germline V gene sequence: CDR1 SGHNT, CDR2 YYREEE (reference sequence). The chain's CDR3 is CASSLSYNQDTQHF. DNA for the CDR3: TGTGCCAGCAGCCTCTCTTATAATCAGGATACGCAGCATTTT.

This clonotype was seen a few times. The chain links TRBV28 to TRBJ2-7, with TRBD2 matching 9 bases. CDR3 length equals 15 residues. The germline V gene encodes CDR1 MDHEN and CDR2 SYDVKM. Unmatched junction bases numbered 8, after V lost 6 bases and J lost 2 bases. In nucleotides, the CDR3 is TGTGCCAGCAGGATTAGCGGGAGCAGGGCCTACGAGCAGTACTTC. This sequence encodes CASRISGSRAYEQYF.

This clonotype was counted a few times. The chain is built from TRBV6-1 and TRBJ2-7, with TRBD2 identical over 7 bases. The CDR3 is 15 amino acids. The V segment lost 5 bases and the J segment 2 bases; nucleotides outside the gene matches: 9. Germline-derived CDR1 and CDR2 are MNHNS and SASEGT. CDR3 DNA: TGTGCCAGCAGTCTTGGATTAGCGGGTACCTACGAGCAGTACGTC. Protein product: CASSLGLAGTYEQYV.

In the case of this clonotype: It is unclear where the CDR3 begins or ends on the DNA, so no DNA is shown, and the CDR3 is as TCRdb lists it. J is TRBJ2-3 and V is TRBV5-1; TRBD2, the table's D call, was not compared with the DNA. CDR1 and CDR2 from the germline V gene are SGHRS and YFSETQ. The CDR3 has 16 amino acids, counting both end residues. CDR3 in amino acids: CASSLVASGSSDTRYF.

This clonotype was recorded at least ten times. This chain links TRBV29-1 with TRBJ2-7; D is possibly TRBD1 or TRBD2 (5 bases each). CDR1 is SQVTM, CDR2 ANQGSEA, per germline. The CDR3 sequence is 13 residues long. Trimming cost V 7 bases and J 4 bases, with 17 bases left between them. The CDR3 is CSAVRGARYEQYF. The DNA for the CDR3 is TGCAGCGCTGTAAGAGGGGCGCGGTACGAGCAGTACTTC.